Below, 18 T cell receptor beta chains from the same sample are listed, as sequenced in a study of blood T cell repertoires in COVID-19. The method was immunoSEQ multiplex PCR; TCRdb's version includes in-frame clones alone and lacks a portion of them. Among 200,000 to 300,000 clones listed, around 87% were seen once. The sequenced sample was peripheral blood. The receptors stem from an older woman with COVID-19, enrolled during active disease.

The sample holds a few counts of this clone. V and J are TRBV10-3 and TRBJ1-1; D perhaps matches TRBD1 (6 bases). The CDR3 extends over 12 amino acids. The V end was cut by 10 bases, the J end by 2 bases, with 11 bases between. Germline CDR1 ENHRY, CDR2 SYGVKD. The CDR3, as DNA: TGTGCCACCGGACAGTTCAACACTGAAGCTTTCTTT. It specifies CATGQFNTEAFF.

This sequence joins TRBV19 and TRBJ2-7; TRBD1 is a possible D gene (5 bases). Deletions cut 6 bases from V and 9 bases from J, with 21 bases between. From germline, CDR1 is LNHDA and CDR2 SQIVND (reference sequence). CDR3 length equals 14 residues. CDR3 nucleotides: TGTGCCAGTAGCCGACGAATGGACATCCCACCGCAGTACTTC. Protein: CASSRRMDIPPQYF.

The V gene is TRBV19, the J gene TRBJ2-5, with TRBD1 matching over 11 bases. This CDR3 spans 13 amino acids. The V segment lost 7 bases and the J segment 13 bases; nucleotides outside the gene matches: 11. CDR1 and CDR2 from the germline V gene are LNHDA and SQIVND (reference sequence). CDR3 sequence (DNA): TGTGCCAGTAATAAGGACAGGGGGCTCCAATTGTACTTC. Its protein product is CASNKDRGLQLYF. Combining the CDR3 with reference TRBV19 and TRBJ2-5 gives the whole variable domain DGGITQSPKYLFRKEGQNVTLSCEQNLNHDAMYWYRQDPGQGLRLIYYSQIVNDFQKGDIAEGYSVSREKKESFPLTVTSAQKNPTAFYLCASNKDRGLQLYFGPGTRLLVL.

The genes are TRBV7-2 and TRBJ1-2; 7 bases line up with TRBD1. The germline V gene has CDR1 SGHTA and CDR2 FQGNSA. V lost 7 bases to trimming and J lost 6 bases; unmatched junction nucleotides: 8. The CDR3 loop spans 13 amino acids. For the CDR3, the DNA is TGTGCCAGCATGGCACAGGGGAGGAATGGCTACACCTTC. It specifies CASMAQGRNGYTF. Looking up the rest from reference TRBV7-2 and TRBJ1-2 gives the full variable domain: GAGVSQSPSNKVTEKGKDVELRCDPISGHTALYWYRQSLGQGLEFLIYFQGNSAPDKSGLPSDRFSAERTGGSVSTLTIQRTQQEDSAVYLCASMAQGRNGYTFGSGTRLTVV.

The CDR3 here is CASSSWGERLNTEAFF. The CDR3 DNA follows: TGTGCCAGCAGTTCTTGGGGGGAGAGACTGAACACTGAAGCTTTCTTT. The J gene is TRBJ1-1, the V gene TRBV28; D might be TRBD1 (5 bases). This CDR3 spans 16 amino acids. With 4 bases removed from V and 0 bases from J, the gap between germline ends came to 15 bases. Germline values: CDR1 MDHEN, CDR2 SYDVKM.

The chain carries TRBV19 and TRBJ1-1, with a tentative D call TRBD1 (5 bases). Per the germline V gene, CDR1 is LNHDA and CDR2 is SQIVND (reference sequence). This CDR3 is built from 14 residues. Trimming pared 3 bases from V and 0 bases from J, leaving 8 bases between. In DNA form, the CDR3 reads TGTGCCAGTAGTATTCGGGGGATGAACACTGAAGCTTTCTTT. Translated: CASSIRGMNTEAFF. The complete variable domain, with remaining parts taken from reference TRBV19 and TRBJ1-1, reads DGGITQSPKYLFRKEGQNVTLSCEQNLNHDAMYWYRQDPGQGLRLIYYSQIVNDFQKGDIAEGYSVSREKKESFPLTVTSAQKNPTAFYLCASSIRGMNTEAFFGQGTRLTVV.

The chain employs TRBV5-1 and TRBJ1-6; D possibly corresponds to TRBD1 (6 bases). V was shortened by 4 bases and J by 6 bases, with 11 bases between the two germline ends. In germline, CDR1 is SGHRS, CDR2 YFSETQ. The CDR3 consists of 14 residues. The CDR3: CASSRGGFNSPLHF. In DNA form, the CDR3 reads TGCGCCAGCAGCCGCGGGGGCTTTAATTCACCCCTCCACTTT.

The V and J genes are TRBV6-5 and TRBJ2-7, with D maybe TRBD1 (5 bases). Trimming cost V 10 bases and J 0 bases, with 13 bases left between them. The CDR3 runs to 13 residues. Germline CDR1 is MNHEY and CDR2 is SVGAGI. The CDR3 region has the DNA TGTGCCACCGCGGACACCTACTCCTACGAGCAGTACTTC. This sequence encodes CATADTYSYEQYF.

CDR3 protein: CASSYNRDYGYTF. CDR3 DNA: TGTGCCAGCAGTTACAACAGGGATTATGGCTACACCTTC. The V and J genes are TRBV6-5 and TRBJ1-2, with D perhaps TRBD1 (6 bases). Germline assignment: CDR1 MNHEY and CDR2 SVGAGI. The length of the CDR3 is 13 residues. V shed 2 bases and J shed 5 bases, with 9 bases lying between them.

V is TRBV3-1 (or the pseudogene TRBV3-2) and J is TRBJ1-5; the D is unclear. Germline CDR1 reads LGHDT; CDR2 reads YNNKEL (reference sequence). V was trimmed by 5 bases and J by 8 bases, leaving 22 bases between them. The CDR3 is 16 amino acids. The CDR3 sequence: CASSYSALGQGEPQHF. The CDR3, as DNA: TGTGCCAGCAGCTACTCTGCCTTAGGTCAAGGAGAGCCCCAGCATTTT.

This rearrangement joins TRBV7-3 to TRBJ2-1; TRBD1 aligns across 8 bases. V was clipped by 2 bases and J by 8 bases; unmatched bases: 8. The length of the CDR3 is 15 residues. Germline lookup yields CDR1 SGHTA and CDR2 FQGTGA. CDR3 sequence: CASSLVPGGWDEQFF. DNA of the CDR3: TGTGCCAGCAGCTTAGTGCCAGGGGGCTGGGATGAGCAGTTCTTC.

The chain employs TRBV9 and TRBJ2-7; the match to TRBD2 covers 11 bases. This CDR3 is built from 15 residues. Unmatched junction bases numbered 8, after V lost 2 bases and J lost 7 bases. The germline gives CDR1 SGDLS, CDR2 YYNGEE. The CDR3 bases are TGTGCCAGCAGCGTTAGCGGGAGGGCCGCAGAAGAGCAGTACTTC. It translates to CASSVSGRAAEEQYF.

The rearrangement joins TRBV7-2 to TRBJ1-4; 7 positions match TRBD1. After removal of 4 bases from V and 5 bases from J, the junction contained 10 bases not matched to a gene. From germline, CDR1 is SGHTA and CDR2 FQGNSA. The CDR3 loop spans 16 amino acids. Here the CDR3 reads CASSSDPRGQNEKLFF. The CDR3 coding sequence is TGTGCCAGCAGCTCGGACCCCCGGGGACAGAATGAAAAACTGTTTTTT.

The J gene is TRBJ2-7, the V gene TRBV19, with a tentative D call TRBD1 (6 bases). Germline CDR1 LNHDA, CDR2 SQIVND (reference sequence). This CDR3 has 14 amino acids. The germline V and J ends were trimmed by 2 bases and 2 bases, with 10 bases remaining between them. The CDR3 DNA is TGTGCCAGTAGTATAAGCCCAGGGGCCTACGAGCAGTACTTC. This codes for CASSISPGAYEQYF.

V is TRBV28 and J is TRBJ1-5; 9 bases are shared with TRBD1. The CDR3 totals 16 residues. Germline-derived CDR1 and CDR2 are MDHEN and SYDVKM. The J segment lost 6 bases and the V segment lost 5 bases, leaving 11 bases of the junction unmatched. In nucleotides, the CDR3 is TGTGCCAGCAGTCCCCCACAGGGGGCAGGAGGTCAGCCCCAGCATTTT. This gives the protein CASSPPQGAGGQPQHF.

The CDR3 DNA reads TGTGCCTGGAGTTGGCTAGCGGGAAGGAACGAGCAGTACTTC. Residues: CAWSWLAGRNEQYF. The genes are TRBV30 and TRBJ2-7; 9 bases agree with TRBD2. Looked up from germline, CDR1 is GTSNPN and CDR2 is SVGIG (reference sequence). The CDR3 has 14 amino acids. After removal of 2 bases from V and 5 bases from J, the junction contained 7 bases not matched to a gene.

This sequence joins TRBV30 and TRBJ1-1; no firm D call. In germline, CDR1 is GTSNPN, CDR2 SVGIG (reference sequence). V was cut by 3 bases and J by 1 base, with 15 bases left in between. The CDR3 contains 15 residues. The CDR3 protein is CAWSPLRAGNTEAFF. The CDR3 DNA follows: TGTGCCTGGAGCCCTCTAAGGGCGGGGAACACTGAAGCTTTCTTT.

The V and J genes are TRBV5-1 and TRBJ2-1; 8 bases are a match to TRBD1. The CDR3 runs to 16 residues. Germline V gene data show CDR1 as SGHRS and CDR2 as YFSETQ. V lost 0 bases to trimming and J lost 1 base; unmatched junction nucleotides: 3. CDR3 coding DNA: TGCGCCAGCAGCTTGGTGGACAGGGTGTCCTACAATGAGCAGTTCTTC. Protein sequence: CASSLVDRVSYNEQFF.